What follows is one T cell receptor beta chain and its context. Its antigen is currently unknown. A second roughly 7 to 12 cycle PCR used barcoded and J-beta primers. Via MiXCR, TCRdb re-called the 5' RACE reads, giving one row per CDR3 protein. This table holds some 700,000 distinct CDR3 sequences, approximately 39% found once. The authors drew 8.5 to 10 milliliters of peripheral blood from each donor. The CDR3 totals 13 residues. The germline V gene has CDR1 SEHNR and CDR2 FQNEAQ (reference sequence). Losses at the gene ends were 6 bases for V and 8 bases for J; bases not matched to a gene: 4. These data are taken from a study of blood T cells in healthy people across ages. Overall study findings and caveats: Higher diversity, along with more naive CD4+ cells, distinguished long-lived donors from aged donors. Per-million-T-cell TCR beta diversity fell roughly linearly with age.

The V gene is TRBV7-9, the J gene TRBJ1-4, with 9 bases identical to TRBD1. Source material: blood. This receptor was identified in a woman aged 55-70 years in good health. DNA of the CDR3: TGTGCCAGCAGACAGGGGGCTGAAGAAAAACTGTTTTTT. Translating it yields CASRQGAEEKLFF.